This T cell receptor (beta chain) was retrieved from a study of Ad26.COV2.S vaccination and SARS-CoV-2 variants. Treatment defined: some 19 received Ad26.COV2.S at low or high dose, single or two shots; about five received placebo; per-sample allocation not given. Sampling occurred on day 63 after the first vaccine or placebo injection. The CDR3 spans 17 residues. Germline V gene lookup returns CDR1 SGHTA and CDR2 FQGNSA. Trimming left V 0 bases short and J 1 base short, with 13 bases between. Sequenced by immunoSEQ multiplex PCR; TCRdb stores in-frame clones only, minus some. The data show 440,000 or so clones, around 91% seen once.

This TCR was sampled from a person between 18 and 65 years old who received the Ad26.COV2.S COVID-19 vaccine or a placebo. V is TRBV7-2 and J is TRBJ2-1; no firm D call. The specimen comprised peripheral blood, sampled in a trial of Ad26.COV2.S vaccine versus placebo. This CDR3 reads CASSLAVRVTSYNEQFF. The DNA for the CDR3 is TGTGCCAGCAGCTTAGCGGTCCGGGTCACGTCCTACAATGAGCAGTTCTTC.